Sequencing of this T cell receptor (beta chain) was carried out in a study of response to subunit inactivated influenza vaccine. This clonotype was detected a few times. The CDR3 has 13 amino acids. The V gene lost 3 bases and the J gene lost 4 bases, with 9 bases spanning the gap. TCRdb fed the RT-PCR reads into MiXCR, producing one record per CDR3 protein. The sample records fewer than 700,000 distinct CDR3 sequences, 10% to 15% being singletons. The chain couples TRBV12-3 or TRBV12-4 to TRBJ2-5; no reliable D call. The sequences come from PBMCs from blood, collected 45 days after vaccination. The sequence was obtained from a man aged 50 to 60 who received an inactivated influenza vaccine. This CDR3 is CASSFANRETQYF. The CDR3 bases are TGTGCCAGCAGTTTTGCGAATCGAGAGACCCAGTACTTC.